A single sample gave rise to the 23 T cell receptor beta chains below, sequenced in a study of blood T cells in healthy people across ages (dated by TCRdb to about 2015). Library prep was done by 5' RACE. Sequencing relied on an Illumina HiSeq 2500. A second PCR of about 6 to 11 cycles was performed with a sample-barcoded 5' primer and a J-beta primer mix. TCRdb trimmed public reads at Q25 via fastp, called clones via MiXCR and kept in-frame beta chains. Merged by CDR3 protein, the rows form single entries marked with the most common genes and DNA. The sample profile shows about 730,000 distinct CDR3 sequences; roughly 44% of them were found once. Together, the top ten hold 20% to 25% of the sample. Sequencing input: blood. Receptors originate from a woman in her sixties or seventies in good health.

This clonotype was seen at least ten times. The rearrangement uses TRBV12-5 and TRBJ2-1, with unresolved D. V lost 7 bases, J lost 5 bases, and 12 bases lay in between. The length of the CDR3 is 13 residues. Germline CDR1 is LGHNT and CDR2 is FRNRAP. The CDR3 here is CASAPRAHNEQFF. The CDR3 DNA sequence: TGTGCTAGTGCTCCCCGGGCCCACAATGAGCAGTTCTTC.

V is TRBV28 and J is TRBJ1-2, with D possibly being TRBD1 (5 bases). Germline V gene data show CDR1 as MDHEN and CDR2 as SYDVKM. The V end was cut by 2 bases, the J end by 4 bases, with 11 bases between. The CDR3 sequence is 14 residues long. DNA of the CDR3: TGTGCCAGCAGTTTACAGGCAGGGCCCTATGGCTACACCTTC. Amino acids: CASSLQAGPYGYTF.

The chain carries TRBV3-1 and TRBJ2-3; the D gene is possibly TRBD2 (6 bases). V lost 5 bases to trimming and J lost 4 bases, with 16 bases between them. The CDR3 spans 15 residues. CDR1 LGHDT and CDR2 YNNKEL come from the germline V gene (reference sequence). CDR3 sequence reads: CASSTTGVEADTQYF. The CDR3 DNA is TGTGCCAGCAGCACGACGGGAGTAGAGGCAGATACGCAGTATTTT.

The chain couples TRBV7-8 to TRBJ2-7, with a possible D match to TRBD1 (5 bases). Germline V lookup: CDR1 SGHVS, CDR2 FQNEAQ. V gave up 1 base and J gave up 6 bases, with 13 bases separating them. The CDR3 spans 14 residues. Here the CDR3 DNA reads TGTGCCAGCAGCTTAGACCCCAGGGTGGCCGAGCAGTACTTC. It specifies CASSLDPRVAEQYF.

This clonotype was found a few times. The gene calls are TRBV5-1 and TRBJ1-2, with 10 bases fitting TRBD1. V lost 2 bases and J lost 9; bases outside the gene matches: 7. Germline-derived CDR1 and CDR2 are SGHRS and YFSETQ. The length of the CDR3 is 14 residues. CDR3 sequence reads: CASSLGQGDKSYTF. The DNA for the CDR3 is TGCGCCAGCAGCTTAGGACAGGGGGATAAGAGCTACACCTTC.

This clonotype was recorded at least ten times. This rearrangement joins TRBV5-6 to TRBJ2-1; TRBD1 is a possible D gene (5 bases). This CDR3 comprises 15 residues. Germline-derived CDR1 and CDR2 are SGHDT and YYEEEE. The ends were cut back, 3 bases at V and 0 bases at J, with 10 bases in the middle. In DNA, the CDR3 is TGTGCCAGCAGCTCAGGGTCGAGCTCCTACAATGAGCAGTTCTTC. It codes for CASSSGSSSYNEQFF.

This clonotype was observed a handful of times. The V call is TRBV15, the J call TRBJ2-3, with D possibly being TRBD2 (6 bases). The V gene lost 5 bases and the J gene lost 3 bases, with 9 bases spanning the gap. The CDR3 consists of 13 residues. From germline, CDR1 is LNHNV and CDR2 YYDKDF (reference sequence). The CDR3 bases are TGTGCCACCAGCTCCCTAGCGACAGATACGCAGTATTTT. Protein product: CATSSLATDTQYF.

This chain uses TRBV6-5 with TRBJ1-2, with 8 bases lining up with TRBD1. Losses at the gene ends were 10 bases for V and 7 bases for J; bases not matched to a gene: 11. Germline CDR1 and CDR2: MNHEY and SVGAGI. The CDR3 extends over 13 amino acids. The CDR3 is CAIRNGQGGGYTF. CDR3 DNA sequence: TGTGCCATCAGAAACGGACAGGGAGGTGGCTACACCTTC.

This clonotype was seen more than once but under ten times. The chain combines TRBV20-1 with TRBJ2-7; D is perhaps TRBD2 (6 bases). Germline CDR1 and CDR2: DFQATT and SNEGSKA (reference sequence). V shed 5 bases and J shed 3 bases, with 14 bases lying between them. The CDR3 is made up of 13 amino acids. CDR3 DNA: TGCAGTGCTTTACGGACGGGGGACTACGAGCAGTACTTC. It yields the protein CSALRTGDYEQYF.

In this sample, this clonotype turned up a few times. Given a much more abundant clone one base away, this may be a read error. V gene TRBV7-3 combines with J gene TRBJ2-7, with D tentatively TRBD1 (7 bases). Trimming cost V 5 bases and J 4 bases, with 12 bases left between them. This CDR3 region has 13 residues. From germline, CDR1 is SGHTA and CDR2 FQGTGA. The CDR3 DNA sequence: TGTGCCAGCAGCCCAGGGGGGAGGTACGAGCAGTACTTC. Its translation: CASSPGGRYEQYF.

The chain couples TRBV7-2 to TRBJ1-2; D is ambiguous. The CDR3 sequence is 13 residues long. The germline CDR1 and CDR2 sequences are SGHTA and FQGNSA. Trimming took 5 bases from V and 3 from J, leaving 10 bases between them. The CDR3 sequence: CASSASSYYGYTF. DNA of the CDR3: TGTGCCAGCAGCGCGAGCTCTTACTATGGCTACACCTTC.

This chain links TRBV20-1 with TRBJ2-5; TRBD1 is a possible D gene (6 bases). Germline CDR1 reads DFQATT; CDR2 reads SNEGSKA (reference sequence). The CDR3 runs 12 residues. Trimming pared 6 bases from V and 3 bases from J, leaving 11 bases between. CDR3: CSALDREETQYF. The CDR3 DNA reads as TGCAGTGCCCTGGACAGAGAAGAGACCCAGTACTTC.

There are many counts of this clonotype. The chain is built from TRBV20-1 and TRBJ2-1; 11 positions agree with TRBD1. The germline gives CDR1 DFQATT, CDR2 SNEGSKA (reference sequence). CDR3 size: 15 residues. The V gene end was trimmed by 6 bases and the J gene end by 5 bases; junction bases not matched to a gene: 9. DNA for the CDR3: TGCAGTGCCCGGACAGGGGGCGGGAAGGACAATGAGCAGTTCTTC. It specifies CSARTGGGKDNEQFF.

The chain combines TRBV20-1 with TRBJ2-1; D is possibly TRBD1 or TRBD2 (6 bases each). V was trimmed by 1 base and J by 7 bases, leaving 14 bases between them. The CDR3 length is 14 residues. Germline CDR1 DFQATT, CDR2 SNEGSKA (reference sequence). The CDR3 reads CSARVGGRRNEQFF. In nucleotides, the CDR3 is TGCAGTGCTAGAGTCGGGGGCAGGAGAAATGAGCAGTTCTTC.

The chain has TRBV12-3 or TRBV12-4 and TRBJ1-5, with a possible D match to TRBD1 (6 bases). Trimming shortened V by 3 bases and J by 6 bases, and 12 bases separated the two germline ends. The CDR3 length is 14 residues. CDR3 coding DNA: TGTGCCAGCAGTTTGGAGGGGGACGGTCAGCCCCAGCATTTT. It codes for CASSLEGDGQPQHF.

V is TRBV6-1 and J is TRBJ1-2, with D possibly being TRBD1 (6 bases). V was cut by 6 bases and J by 7 bases, with 15 bases left in between. This CDR3 is 13 amino acids long. CDR1 is MNHNS, CDR2 SASEGT, per germline. The chain's CDR3 is CASRIDRTGGYTF. The CDR3 DNA reads TGTGCCAGCAGAATTGACAGGACTGGTGGCTACACCTTC.

This clonotype came up many times. The chain couples TRBV20-1 to TRBJ2-6, with a possible D match to TRBD1 (6 bases). Trimming stripped 4 bases from V and 0 bases from J, with 13 bases between. The CDR3 length is 16 residues. Germline V lookup: CDR1 DFQATT, CDR2 SNEGSKA (reference sequence). DNA for the CDR3: TGCAGTGCTACACAGGGTTCGAGCTCTGGGGCCAACGTCCTGACTTTC. Its protein product is CSATQGSSSGANVLTF.

This clonotype was seen repeatedly, ten times or more. The genes are TRBV2 and TRBJ2-1; unclear D gene. The V end was cut by 3 bases, the J end by 8 bases, with 17 bases between. The V gene's germline CDR1 is SNHLY and CDR2 FYNNEI. This CDR3 contains 15 residues. The CDR3 DNA sequence: TGTGCCAGCAGTGATCCCGGGCCTGTCTTCTATGAGCAGTTCTTC. The encoded protein is CASSDPGPVFYEQFF.

The sample holds many counts of this clonotype. The chain is built from TRBV29-1 and TRBJ1-6; D gene unclear. V lost 6 bases to trimming and J lost 13 bases, with 16 bases between them. The CDR3 spans 12 residues. The germline CDR1 and CDR2 sequences are SQVTM and ANQGSEA. The CDR3 region is CSVLGQEGPLHF. The CDR3 DNA follows: TGCAGCGTCTTGGGCCAAGAAGGCCCCCTCCACTTT.

This clonotype was seen ten or more times. The gene calls are TRBV7-3 and TRBJ2-7; TRBD2 agrees at 11 bases. Germline CDR1 SGHTA, CDR2 FQGTGA. Trimming took 4 bases from V and 2 from J; bases not matched to a gene: 4. The CDR3 runs 15 residues. The DNA for the CDR3 is TGTGCCAGCAGCTCGGGGACTAGCGGCGCCTACGAGCAGTACTTC. Protein sequence: CASSSGTSGAYEQYF.

Regarding this clonotype: This may be a read error, as it is one base from a much larger clone. Here the CDR3 omits its conserved ending phenylalanine or tryptophan, so a read error is the likely source. The chain couples TRBV9 to TRBJ2-5; TRBD1 might be the D (6 bases). The ends were cut back, 3 bases at V and 5 bases at J, with 11 bases in the middle. The germline V gene encodes CDR1 SGDLS and CDR2 YYNGEE. There are 13 residues in the CDR3. The CDR3 loop reads CASSGTGRETQYV. Written as DNA, the CDR3 is TGTGCCAGCAGCGGAACAGGGCGGGAGACCCAGTACGTC.

Notes on this clonotype: A read error may explain this, as a much larger clone is one base away. The rearrangement uses TRBV5-5 and TRBJ2-4; TRBD2 is a possible D gene (6 bases). TRBJ2-7 explains the end of the DNA better; the J call may be wrong. Germline-derived CDR1 and CDR2 are SGHKS and YYEKEE (reference sequence). The CDR3 contains 13 residues. The CDR3 DNA reads TGTGTCAGCAGTCGACGGGGAGGCTACGAGCAGTACTTC. This gives the protein CVSSRRGGYEQYF.

This clonotype was counted at least ten times. The chain couples TRBV20-1 to TRBJ2-7, with 16 bases lining up with TRBD2. The length of the CDR3 is 15 residues. Per the germline V gene, CDR1 is DFQATT and CDR2 is SNEGSKA (reference sequence). V dropped 3 bases and J dropped 4; count of bases not matched to a gene: 3. The CDR3 reads CSASGTSGRGYEQYF. In nucleotides, the CDR3 is TGCAGTGCTAGTGGGACTAGCGGGAGGGGGTACGAGCAGTACTTC.